A single sample gave rise to the 21 T cell receptor beta chains below, sequenced in a study of cytotoxic CD8 clonotypes in ibrutinib-treated CLL. The repertoire was sequenced with immunoSEQ multiplex PCR; TCRdb's copy has only in-frame clones and lacks some. The table lists roughly 15,000 clones, roughly 69% of them singletons. Sequencing was performed on PBMCs, taken before ibrutinib treatment. The receptors here all came from a human donor with chronic lymphocytic leukemia.

J is TRBJ2-3 and V is TRBV5-4, with a weak D call TRBD1 (6 bases). The V gene's germline CDR1 is SGHNT and CDR2 YYREEE (reference sequence). The CDR3 extends over 14 amino acids. The V end lost 1 base, the J end lost 3 bases, and 9 bases lay between the germline ends. The CDR3 spells CASSLNRGTDTQYF. DNA for the CDR3: TGTGCCAGCAGCTTGAATAGGGGGACAGATACGCAGTATTTT.

The rearrangement links TRBV2 to TRBJ2-3; D unclear. The germline V and J ends were trimmed by 4 bases and 1 base, with 3 bases remaining between them. CDR3 length equals 12 residues. Germline V gene sequence: CDR1 SNHLY, CDR2 FYNNEI. DNA of the CDR3: TGTGCCAGCAGTGGGCGCACAGATACGCAGTATTTT. Protein product: CASSGRTDTQYF.

The gene calls are TRBV6-7 and TRBJ2-1; either TRBD1 or TRBD2 may fit D (5 bases each). TRBV6-7 is given ORF status, its function remaining uncertain. V dropped 8 bases and J dropped 3 bases, with 20 bases sitting between them. This CDR3 comprises 16 residues. The CDR3 region is CASPPPGLVFYNEQFF. The CDR3 DNA reads TGTGCCAGCCCCCCTCCGGGGCTAGTTTTCTACAATGAGCAGTTCTTC.

This clone came up a few times. J is TRBJ2-1 and V is TRBV5-1, with 7 bases matching TRBD2. The length of the CDR3 is 17 residues. Per germline, CDR1 SGHRS and CDR2 YFSETQ. Trimming at V came to 0 bases and at J to 7 bases, leaving 13 bases not matched to a gene. The CDR3: CASSLANSGANMNEQFF. The DNA for the CDR3 is TGCGCCAGCAGCTTGGCCAACAGCGGGGCCAACATGAATGAGCAGTTCTTC.

CDR3: CSVQLTGGSLDTQYF. Written as DNA, the CDR3 is TGCAGCGTGCAGCTTACAGGGGGCTCGTTAGATACGCAGTATTTT. The rearrangement uses TRBV29-1 and TRBJ2-3; TRBD1 aligns across 9 bases. V shed 6 bases, J shed 5 bases, and the junction held 12 bases outside the gene matches. The CDR3 covers 15 residues. The V gene's germline CDR1 is SQVTM and CDR2 ANQGSEA.

The gene calls are TRBV6-5 and TRBJ1-1; D gene ambiguous. The CDR3 has 13 amino acids. Germline loops: CDR1 MNHEY, CDR2 SVGAGI. Between the trimmed V and J ends, which lost 1 base and 1 base, there was a span of 4 bases. The CDR3 nucleotides are TGTGCCAGCAGTTACTACACGAACACTGAAGCTTTCTTT. As protein: CASSYYTNTEAFF.

The chain carries TRBV18 and TRBJ2-7; tentative D call: TRBD1 (6 bases). The V end was cut by 6 bases, the J end by 2 bases, with 11 bases between. CDR1 is KGHSH and CDR2 is LQKENI in the germline V gene. This CDR3 spans 13 amino acids. The CDR3 spells CASSGQPTYEQYF. Written as DNA, the CDR3 is TGTGCCAGCTCCGGACAGCCTACCTACGAGCAGTACTTC.

This chain connects TRBV28 to TRBJ2-5; D possibly corresponds to TRBD2 (5 bases). Trimming pared 5 bases from V and 6 bases from J, leaving 13 bases between. The CDR3 loop spans 13 amino acids. Per germline, CDR1 MDHEN and CDR2 SYDVKM. The CDR3 here is CASSTPLGQTQYF. CDR3 in DNA: TGTGCCAGCAGTACTCCACTAGGGCAGACCCAGTACTTC.

This chain links TRBV12-1 with TRBJ2-1; the DNA was not compared with TRBD2, the D call given in the table. TRBV12-1 is a recognized pseudogene. The CDR3 sequence is 22 residues long. For the CDR3, the DNA is TGTGCCAGCAGCTTTGAACTTGGGTCCGGGACTAGCGGGGGGGCCCGGTACAATGAGCAGTTCTTC. Its protein product is CASSFELGSGTSGGARYNEQFF.

The chain is built from TRBV7-2 and TRBJ1-1; D possibly corresponds to TRBD1 (5 bases). CDR1 SGHTA and CDR2 FQGNSA come from the germline V gene. V lost 0 bases and J lost 8, with 13 bases in between. The CDR3 contains 14 residues. The chain's CDR3 is CASSLASQGLEAFF. CDR3 bases: TGTGCCAGCAGCTTAGCGTCCCAGGGCTTGGAAGCTTTCTTT.

The chain has TRBV9 and TRBJ2-3; 11 bases fit TRBD2. The trim removed 3 bases at V and 0 bases at J, leaving 3 bases unmatched. CDR3 length: 16 amino acids. From germline, CDR1 is SGDLS and CDR2 YYNGEE. CDR3 region: CASSGTSGGSTDTQYF. The CDR3 nucleotides read TGTGCCAGCAGCGGAACTAGCGGGGGAAGCACAGATACGCAGTATTTT.

In nucleotides, the CDR3 is TGTGCCAGCAGCTTAGGGGAGACCGGGGAGCTGTTTTTT. It translates to CASSLGETGELFF. The chain couples TRBV11-2 to TRBJ2-2, with a weak D call TRBD2 (5 bases). This CDR3 region has 13 residues. The V and J ends lost 1 base and 5 bases respectively, with 5 bases between them. The germline CDR1 and CDR2 sequences are SGHAT and FQNNGV.

The J gene is TRBJ1-5, the V gene TRBV2; D call uncertain. The V end lost 5 bases, the J end lost 0 bases, and 5 bases lay between the germline ends. CDR3 length equals 13 residues. Germline CDR1 SNHLY, CDR2 FYNNEI. The CDR3 reads CASSKYSNQPQHF. As DNA, the CDR3 is TGTGCCAGCAGTAAATATAGCAATCAGCCCCAGCATTTT.

This clone was picked up a small number of times. The chain combines TRBV7-8 with TRBJ1-5; D unresolved. Germline values: CDR1 SGHVS, CDR2 FQNEAQ. V was shortened by 2 bases and J by 2 bases, with 7 bases between the two germline ends. This CDR3 contains 14 residues. The CDR3 reads CASSLRDGNQPQHF. The CDR3 DNA is TGTGCCAGCAGCTTAAGGGATGGCAATCAGCCCCAGCATTTT.

The V gene is TRBV21-1, the J gene TRBJ1-4. TRBV21-1 is noted as a pseudogene. This CDR3 is built from 10 residues. CDR3 protein: CASSIGKLFF. CDR3 DNA: TGTGCCAGCAGCATTGGAAAACTGTTTTTT.

V usage is TRBV7-8 and J usage is TRBJ2-1; 11 nucleotides align to TRBD2. Germline loops: CDR1 SGHVS, CDR2 FQNEAQ. The V gene end was trimmed by 5 bases and the J gene end by 9 bases; junction bases not matched to a gene: 12. The CDR3 has 16 amino acids. The CDR3 spells CASSLVTSGSRGEQFF. DNA of the CDR3: TGTGCCAGCAGCCTTGTTACTAGCGGGAGTAGGGGTGAGCAGTTCTTC.

CDR3 residues: CASSRQGTGELFF. In DNA form, the CDR3 reads TGTGCCAGCAGCCGACAGGGGACCGGGGAGCTGTTTTTT. The J gene is TRBJ2-2, the V gene TRBV7-9, with 8 bases aligning to TRBD1. Per germline, CDR1 SEHNR and CDR2 FQNEAQ (reference sequence). This CDR3 comprises 13 residues. V trimming: 5 bases; J trimming: 5 bases; junction bases outside the gene matches: 1.

The gene calls are TRBV4-1 and TRBJ1-5; D is possibly TRBD1 (6 bases). The CDR3 runs 16 residues. V dropped 1 base and J dropped 5 bases, with 15 bases sitting between them. Germline assignment: CDR1 MGHRA and CDR2 YSYEKL. The CDR3 sequence is CASSQVGVGGYQPQHF. The CDR3 nucleotides are TGCGCCAGCAGCCAAGTTGGGGTGGGGGGCTATCAGCCCCAGCATTTT.

The CDR3 loop reads CAISGTSGRVGELFF. CDR3 nucleotide sequence: TGTGCCATCAGCGGGACTAGCGGGAGGGTGGGGGAGCTGTTTTTT. V gene TRBV10-3 combines with J gene TRBJ2-2; TRBD2 agrees at 16 bases. From germline, CDR1 is ENHRY and CDR2 SYGVKD. The CDR3 runs 15 residues. The V and J ends lost 6 bases and 8 bases, in that order; junction bases with no gene match: 3.

The chain carries TRBV5-6 and TRBJ2-1; 8 nucleotides align to TRBD2. J was trimmed by 5 bases and V by 7 bases; bases with no gene match: 11. CDR1 and CDR2 (germline): SGHDT, YYEEEE. The CDR3 runs 15 residues. This CDR3 is CASADSLAAHNEQFF. CDR3 in DNA: TGTGCCAGCGCTGACTCACTAGCGGCCCACAATGAGCAGTTCTTC. Based on the CDR3 plus reference TRBV5-6 and TRBJ2-1, the full variable domain is DAGVTQSPTHLIKTRGQQVTLRCSPKSGHDTVSWYQQALGQGPQFIFQYYEEEERQRGNFPDRFSGHQFPNYSSELNVNALLLGDSALYLCASADSLAAHNEQFFGPGTRLTVL.

This clone was observed a single time. V gene TRBV27 combines with J gene TRBJ2-5; D is perhaps TRBD2 (5 bases). Germline CDR1 and CDR2: MNHEY and SMNVEV (reference sequence). The CDR3 spans 15 residues. Trimming took 8 bases from V and 0 from J, leaving 16 bases between them. The CDR3 spells CASSRKAAYQETQYF. The CDR3, as DNA: TGTGCCAGCTCCAGGAAAGCGGCGTACCAAGAGACCCAGTACTTC.